Sequencing of this T cell receptor (beta chain) was carried out in a study of blood T cell repertoires in COVID-19. Profiled with immunoSEQ multiplex PCR; TCRdb holds only in-frame clones, not every one. The table shows some 150,000 clones, with 80% to 90% occurring only once. The CDR3 runs 16 residues. The V gene's germline CDR1 is MNHEY and CDR2 SVGAGI. The germline V and J ends were trimmed by 0 bases and 7 bases, with 16 bases remaining between them. The specimen was peripheral blood. The sequence derives from an older woman with COVID-19, enrolled during active disease. The genes are TRBV6-5 and TRBJ1-5; D unresolved. As DNA, the CDR3 is TGTGCCAGCAGTTACTCGGCACCCTCCCGTGAACAGCCCCAGCATTTT. The encoded protein is CASSYSAPSREQPQHF.